These 10 T cell receptor beta chains were all obtained from the same sample, sequenced in a study of OX40 agonist ivuxolimab in advanced cancers. The receptor library was made with the immunoSEQ multiplex PCR assay. The table comes from immuneACCESS by way of TCRdb, which keeps in-frame sequences with V and J called. Part of the clones is missing from these tables; in studies checked, under half for an unresolved V gene and the rest for unknown reasons. This sample holds 30,000 to 45,000 clones; about 79% were observed only once. The ten largest clones take up under 20% of the sample. The sample here was CD4+ or CD8+ T cells sorted from blood, taken in a trial of the OX40 agonist ivuxolimab. Receptors originate from an adult with an advanced solid tumor such as melanoma, head and neck, liver or kidney cancer.

The rearrangement links TRBV6-6 to TRBJ1-2, with a possible D match to TRBD1 (5 bases). Trimming cost V 0 bases and J 5 bases, with 16 bases left between them. Germline CDR1 MNHNY, CDR2 SVGAGI (reference sequence). The CDR3 has 16 residues. The CDR3 loop is CASSYSARGLGYGYTF. DNA for the CDR3: TGTGCCAGCAGTTACTCTGCCCGGGGCTTAGGGTATGGCTACACCTTC.

The chain links TRBV6-6 to TRBJ1-1, with 11 positions matching TRBD1. Losses at the gene ends were 5 bases for V and 9 bases for J; bases not matched to a gene: 5. The CDR3 has 13 amino acids. Germline V CDR1 and CDR2: MNHNY, SVGAGI (reference sequence). The CDR3 DNA reads as TGTGCCAGCAGTCCCGGACAGGGGGCAAAAGCTTTCTTT. This translates into CASSPGQGAKAFF.

V gene TRBV18 combines with J gene TRBJ1-3, with 8 positions matching TRBD1. The V gene's germline CDR1 is KGHSH and CDR2 LQKENI. The V segment lost 6 bases and the J segment 2 bases; nucleotides outside the gene matches: 9. This CDR3 region has 16 residues. CDR3 coding DNA: TGTGCCAGCTCTAGAGGACAGGGAAGGACTGGAAACACCATATATTTT. Translating gives CASSRGQGRTGNTIYF.

The V and J genes are TRBV6-6 and TRBJ2-3; 8 bases map to TRBD2. Looked up from germline, CDR1 is MNHNY and CDR2 is SVGAGI (reference sequence). This CDR3 spans 16 amino acids. Unmatched junction bases numbered 6, after V lost 4 bases and J lost 0 bases. The CDR3 loop reads CASSFIAGQSTDTQYF. The CDR3, as DNA: TGTGCCAGCAGTTTCATAGCGGGGCAAAGCACAGATACGCAGTATTTT.

The chain carries TRBV6-1 and TRBJ1-4, with D tentatively TRBD1 (5 bases). Trimming took 8 bases from V and 7 from J, leaving 17 bases between them. CDR1 and CDR2 from the germline V gene are MNHNS and SASEGT. This CDR3 has 14 amino acids. In DNA, the CDR3 is TGTGCCAGCCGCAAGGGGCCTCCGACTGAAAAACTGTTTTTT. Translation gives CASRKGPPTEKLFF.

The CDR3 DNA reads as TGTGCCAGCAGCTACACAATTGGGGGTCCCTACAATGAGCAGTTCTTC. Translating it yields CASSYTIGGPYNEQFF. This chain joins TRBV7-9 and TRBJ2-1; D may be TRBD1 or TRBD2 (5 bases each). Trimming stripped 4 bases from V and 2 bases from J, with 15 bases between. Germline loops: CDR1 SEHNR, CDR2 FQNEAQ (reference sequence). The CDR3 covers 16 residues.

CDR3 amino acids: CATSGRTGGEQYV. CDR3 DNA: TGTGCCACCAGCGGAAGGACAGGGGGCGAGCAGTACGTC. The chain is built from TRBV15 and TRBJ2-7; 10 bases are a match to TRBD1. The V and J ends lost 5 bases and 6 bases, in that order; junction bases with no gene match: 4. The CDR3 has 13 amino acids. Germline CDR1 reads LNHNV; CDR2 reads YYDKDF (reference sequence).

This chain uses TRBV7-2 with TRBJ2-2, with D possibly TRBD1 on 7 matching bases. Germline lookup yields CDR1 SGHTA and CDR2 FQGNSA. The CDR3 consists of 15 residues. Trimming pared 4 bases from V and 2 bases from J, leaving 11 bases between. CDR3 protein: CASSWRGPNTGELFF. DNA for the CDR3: TGTGCCAGCAGCTGGAGGGGGCCTAACACCGGGGAGCTGTTTTTT.

The CDR3 here is CASSLDSRQPQHF. In nucleotides, the CDR3 is TGTGCCAGCAGCCTAGACAGTCGTCAGCCCCAGCATTTT. This chain links TRBV7-9 with TRBJ1-5; weak D call: TRBD1 (5 bases). Germline lookup yields CDR1 SEHNR and CDR2 FQNEAQ (reference sequence). Trimming pared 5 bases from V and 6 bases from J, leaving 11 bases between. This CDR3 contains 13 residues.

This clone was detected only a few times. CDR3 DNA: TGTGCCTGGAGTTCAGGGATTGATTCACCCCTCCACTTT. This translates into CAWSSGIDSPLHF. The V and J genes are TRBV30 and TRBJ1-6, with D possibly being TRBD1 (5 bases). V shed 2 bases and J shed 8 bases, with 10 bases lying between them. Germline V gives CDR1 GTSNPN, CDR2 SVGIG (reference sequence). This CDR3 spans 13 amino acids.